Given below is one T cell receptor beta chain in context. What it binds is not known. The sample originates from a study of cytomegalovirus exposure and HLA in healthy donors. At the level of the study: Researchers previously reported finding roughly 120 million unique TCR beta sequences from approximately 200 million T cells. Study-level findings and limits: TCR beta V segments were, for the most part, productive about 87% or about 30% of the time in an earlier analysis. There were 150 or so TCR beta chains listed as cytomegalovirus-associated.

PCR primers comprised 60 Vbeta and 13 Jbeta primers. Under the authors' procedure: In a later analysis, around 11 million of tens of millions of unique beta chains occurred in at least two donors. Using immunoSEQ multiplex PCR, the repertoire was profiled, and TCRdb retains in-frame clones only, with some absent. D and trimming were read from the DNA, whereas the V and J calls and clone size are those reported in that table. The data contain fewer than 100,000 clones, 60% to 80% of them singletons. CDR1 and CDR2 from the germline V gene are SGHTA and FQGTGA. The CDR3 covers 15 residues. V trimming: 2 bases; J trimming: 8 bases; junction bases outside the gene matches: 9.

The sequenced sample consisted of PBMCs. The TCR sequence derives from a female donor in good health and CMV-seronegative. This chain uses TRBV7-3 with TRBJ2-1; 7 positions agree with TRBD1. CDR3 region: CASSLLGQITDEQFF. The CDR3 DNA reads as TGTGCCAGCAGCTTATTGGGACAGATAACGGATGAGCAGTTCTTC.